The 29 T cell receptor beta chains given below trace back to one sample, sequenced in a study of CD8+ T cells in alopecia areata. Following RNA extraction, reverse transcription yielded cDNA that acted as the sequencing template. Assay: immunoSEQ multiplex PCR; the TCRdb copy retains only in-frame clones and omits some. The sample has over 150,000 clones; nearly 60% are singletons. Treatment described: oral pan-JAK inhibitor, 5-10 mg twice daily. The sequencing here drew on CD4+ T cells sorted from blood, taken at week 24, from a patient treated with tofacitinib. These receptors all come from a human donor with alopecia areata.

The V and J genes are TRBV5-1 and TRBJ2-1; D possibly corresponds to TRBD1 (5 bases). CDR3 length equals 13 residues. Germline V CDR1 and CDR2: SGHRS, YFSETQ. With 4 bases removed from V and 7 bases from J, the gap between germline ends came to 12 bases. Here the CDR3 reads CASSPQTDNEQFF. The CDR3 DNA reads as TGCGCCAGCAGCCCCCAGACAGATAATGAGCAGTTCTTC.

CDR3 sequence reads: CASSVGTSGIYEQYF. The CDR3 DNA reads as TGTGCCAGCAGCGTAGGGACTAGCGGGATCTACGAGCAGTACTTC. The chain is built from TRBV9 and TRBJ2-7; TRBD2 matches at 12 bases. The V gene end was trimmed by 0 bases and the J gene end by 3 bases; junction bases not matched to a gene: 1. In germline, CDR1 is SGDLS, CDR2 YYNGEE. The CDR3 is 15 amino acids.

V gene TRBV5-6 combines with J gene TRBJ2-6, with D possibly being TRBD2 (7 bases). This CDR3 region has 18 residues. Trimming stripped 1 base from V and 0 bases from J, with 14 bases between. The germline gives CDR1 SGHDT, CDR2 YYEEEE. As DNA, the CDR3 is TGTGCCAGCAGCTTGCAGGGAGGGGGGCTCTCTGGGGCCAACGTCCTGACTTTC. As protein: CASSLQGGGLSGANVLTF.

The rearrangement joins TRBV7-2 to TRBJ1-5; maybe TRBD1 (5 bases). V was pared by 3 bases and J by 7 bases, with 13 bases between. The CDR3 runs 14 residues. Germline V CDR1 and CDR2: SGHTA, FQGNSA. The CDR3 is CASSLDAGRQPQHF. As DNA, the CDR3 is TGTGCCAGCAGCTTGGACGCGGGGCGACAGCCCCAGCATTTT.

CDR3 sequence reads: CASSEQGGDNEQFF. Written as DNA, the CDR3 is TGTGCCAGCAGTGAACAGGGGGGTGACAATGAGCAGTTCTTC. V usage is TRBV2 and J usage is TRBJ2-1, with a weak D call TRBD1 (7 bases). Trimming shortened V by 2 bases and J by 5 bases, and 10 bases separated the two germline ends. The CDR3 totals 14 residues. Germline CDR1 and CDR2: SNHLY and FYNNEI.

This clone was seen a handful of times. Additional DNA sequences in this sample encode the identical CDR3. V is TRBV18 and J is TRBJ2-5, with D unclear. The ends were cut back, 3 bases at V and 3 bases at J, with 2 bases in the middle. CDR3 length: 11 residues. Germline CDR1 and CDR2: KGHSH and LQKENI. CDR3: CASSPEETQYF. The CDR3 DNA sequence: TGTGCCAGCTCACCGGAAGAGACCCAGTACTTC.

V gene TRBV7-9 combines with J gene TRBJ1-2; tentatively, D is TRBD1 (6 bases). V lost 1 base and J lost 4, with 13 bases in between. The CDR3 runs to 15 residues. The germline CDR1 and CDR2 sequences are SEHNR and FQNEAQ (reference sequence). CDR3 DNA sequence: TGTGCCAGCAGCTTAGAAACAGGGTACGCCTATGGCTACACCTTC. It encodes CASSLETGYAYGYTF.

This chain links TRBV19 with TRBJ2-5; 7 nucleotides agree with TRBD1. The CDR3 runs 13 residues. V lost 5 bases to trimming and J lost 10 bases; unmatched junction nucleotides: 10. Germline-derived CDR1 and CDR2 are LNHDA and SQIVND (reference sequence). CDR3 coding DNA: TGTGCCAGTAGTCGCCGACAGGGCACGGACCAGTACTTC. As protein: CASSRRQGTDQYF.

The V and J genes are TRBV29-1 and TRBJ1-2, with no clear D. Germline V lookup: CDR1 SQVTM, CDR2 ANQGSEA. The CDR3 consists of 10 residues. The germline V and J ends were trimmed by 5 bases and 5 bases, with 6 bases remaining between them. In nucleotides, the CDR3 is TGCAGCGTTCGGGGTTATGGCTACACCTTC. It specifies CSVRGYGYTF. Complete variable domain (other parts from reference TRBV29-1 and TRBJ1-2): SAVISQKPSRDICQRGTSLTIQCQVDSQVTMMFWYRQQPGQSLTLIATANQGSEATYESGFVIDKFPISRPNLTFSTLTVSNMSPEDSSIYLCSVRGYGYTFGSGTRLTVV.

The genes are TRBV4-1 and TRBJ2-1; 11 positions agree with TRBD2. With V trimmed by 1 base and J by 0 bases, 8 bases remained unmatched. Germline V gives CDR1 MGHRA, CDR2 YSYEKL. The CDR3 consists of 19 residues. The CDR3 DNA is TGCGCCAGCAGCCAAGGGACTAGCGGGCCCTACCCCTCCTACAATGAGCAGTTCTTC. This sequence encodes CASSQGTSGPYPSYNEQFF.

This clone turned up a few times. Other DNA sequences in this sample translate to the same CDR3. The chain carries TRBV29-1 and TRBJ2-1; TRBD1 matches 12 bases. Looked up from germline, CDR1 is SQVTM and CDR2 is ANQGSEA. The trim removed 2 bases at V and 8 bases at J, leaving 4 bases unmatched. The CDR3 runs 14 residues. The CDR3 sequence is CSVERGTGGDEQFF. The CDR3 DNA is TGCAGCGTTGAAAGAGGGACAGGGGGCGATGAGCAGTTCTTC.

The chain couples TRBV29-1 to TRBJ2-2, with a possible D match to TRBD2 (5 bases). CDR1 and CDR2 (germline): SQVTM, ANQGSEA. CDR3 size: 13 residues. V was shortened by 6 bases and J by 3 bases, with 11 bases between the two germline ends. The CDR3 sequence is CSVYHGDTGELFF. The CDR3 nucleotides read TGCAGCGTCTACCACGGGGACACCGGGGAGCTGTTTTTT.

The DNA of the CDR3 is TGTGCCTGGATTCAACACAGGGAGTCTGGAAACACCATATATTTT. Protein sequence: CAWIQHRESGNTIYF. This rearrangement joins TRBV30 to TRBJ1-3; D may be TRBD1 (6 bases). The CDR3 sequence is 15 residues long. Germline V gene sequence: CDR1 GTSNPN, CDR2 SVGIG (reference sequence). V was clipped by 4 bases and J by 1 base, with 14 bases between them.

This clone occurred a few times. This chain joins TRBV28 and TRBJ2-3; D remains unclear. The germline gives CDR1 MDHEN, CDR2 SYDVKM. This CDR3 is built from 10 residues. The CDR3 region is CGTQADTQYF. CDR3 coding DNA: TGTGGTACTCAGGCAGATACGCAGTATTTT.

There are a few counts of this clone. The rearrangement uses TRBV18 and TRBJ2-2; D ambiguous. Trimming shortened V by 5 bases and J by 0 bases, and 7 bases separated the two germline ends. The germline V gene has CDR1 KGHSH and CDR2 LQKENI. The CDR3 is made up of 14 amino acids. Here the CDR3 DNA reads TGTGCCAGCTCAAAAGACACGAACACCGGGGAGCTGTTTTTT. Residues: CASSKDTNTGELFF.

The chain has TRBV9 and TRBJ2-1; unclear D gene. The CDR3 contains 14 residues. V was pared by 0 bases and J by 5 bases, with 9 bases between. Germline V gene sequence: CDR1 SGDLS, CDR2 YYNGEE. The CDR3 sequence: CASSVGIADNEQFF. The CDR3 region has the DNA TGTGCCAGCAGCGTAGGTATAGCCGACAATGAGCAGTTCTTC.

CDR3 sequence reads: CASSLVSSEQYF. CDR3 coding DNA: TGTGCCAGCAGCTTAGTGTCCTCGGAGCAGTACTTC. The chain uses TRBV13 and TRBJ2-7; the D is unclear. Germline assignment: CDR1 PRHDT and CDR2 FYEKMQ (reference sequence). Trimming took 1 base from V and 7 from J, leaving 8 bases between them. The CDR3 contains 12 residues.

The chain uses TRBV30 and TRBJ2-1, with 7 positions matching TRBD2. The CDR3 is made up of 16 amino acids. CDR1 and CDR2 from the germline V gene are GTSNPN and SVGIG (reference sequence). With 1 base clipped from V and 3 bases from J, the junction kept 9 bases outside the gene matches. CDR3 protein: CAWSGETSVRYNEQFF. As DNA, the CDR3 is TGTGCCTGGAGTGGAGAAACTAGCGTACGCTACAATGAGCAGTTCTTC.

The chain combines TRBV4-3 with TRBJ2-7; 7 nucleotides agree with TRBD1. J gave up 3 bases and V 3 bases, and 5 bases lay outside the gene matches. The CDR3 contains 14 residues. CDR1 and CDR2 from the germline V gene are LGHNA and YSLEER. This chain's CDR3 is CASSQGRQGYEQYF. The CDR3, as DNA: TGCGCCAGCAGCCAGGGGAGACAGGGCTACGAGCAGTACTTC.

This chain joins TRBV4-3 and TRBJ2-5; D could derive from TRBD1 or TRBD2 (5 bases each). CDR3 length equals 16 residues. Trimming removed 1 base from V and 2 bases from J, with 14 bases in between. CDR1 LGHNA and CDR2 YSLEER come from the germline V gene. The CDR3 here is CASSQVVRGPQETQYF. The CDR3 nucleotides are TGCGCCAGCAGCCAAGTCGTCCGGGGACCACAAGAGACCCAGTACTTC.

The chain carries TRBV6-6 and TRBJ2-7; D ambiguous. Trimming removed 7 bases from V and 0 bases from J, with 13 bases in between. This CDR3 is built from 14 residues. Germline values: CDR1 MNHNY, CDR2 SVGAGI (reference sequence). The CDR3 region has the DNA TGTGCCAGCATCCCTACCGGCGGCTCCTACGAGCAGTACTTC. Residues: CASIPTGGSYEQYF.

This clone was seen a handful of times. The rearrangement uses TRBV19 and TRBJ1-1, with unresolved D. CDR3 length: 12 residues. Germline V gene lookup returns CDR1 LNHDA and CDR2 SQIVND (reference sequence). The germline V and J ends were trimmed by 4 bases and 2 bases, with 5 bases remaining between them. CDR3 sequence: CASSTPNTEAFF. The CDR3 coding sequence is TGTGCCAGTAGTACGCCTAACACTGAAGCTTTCTTT.

This chain joins TRBV30 and TRBJ1-1; D unclear. CDR3 size: 14 residues. The V and J ends lost 0 bases and 2 bases respectively, with 10 bases between them. Germline V gene data show CDR1 as GTSNPN and CDR2 as SVGIG (reference sequence). The CDR3 DNA reads TGTGCCTGGAGTGTGGGCAGGAGAAACACTGAAGCTTTCTTT. It yields the protein CAWSVGRRNTEAFF.

The genes are TRBV29-1 and TRBJ1-1; 7 bases map to TRBD1. This CDR3 contains 13 residues. Germline CDR1 reads SQVTM; CDR2 reads ANQGSEA. Unmatched junction bases numbered 10, after V lost 7 bases and J lost 5 bases. The CDR3 loop reads CSAATGWLTEAFF. The CDR3 nucleotides are TGCAGCGCTGCGACAGGGTGGTTGACTGAAGCTTTCTTT.

Only a few counts were recorded for this clone. This chain connects TRBV29-1 to TRBJ2-7; the D gene is possibly TRBD2 (6 bases). Germline lookup yields CDR1 SQVTM and CDR2 ANQGSEA. The CDR3 spans 11 residues. V shed 7 bases and J shed 3 bases, with 10 bases lying between them. CDR3 loop: CSAGLLYEQYF. The CDR3 nucleotides read TGCAGCGCGGGACTGCTCTACGAGCAGTACTTC.

This chain connects TRBV23-1 to TRBJ1-1; D is undetermined. TRBV23-1 is annotated as an ORF whose role is uncertain. Between the trimmed V and J ends, which lost 8 bases and 6 bases, there was a span of 31 bases. The CDR3 consists of 18 residues. The CDR3 nucleotides read TGCGCCAGCGATAGTTCGGGAGGGAAGAGGATAGGGTCCGCTGAAGCTTTCTTT. Translation gives CASDSSGGKRIGSAEAFF.

For this clone: The same CDR3 arises from other DNA sequences in this sample as well. This chain links TRBV5-4 with TRBJ2-2; 7 bases agree with TRBD1. The CDR3 runs to 14 residues. V lost 3 bases and J lost 1; bases outside the gene matches: 0. Germline CDR1 reads SGHNT; CDR2 reads YYREEE (reference sequence). The CDR3 is CASSWTGNTGELFF. For the CDR3, the DNA is TGTGCCAGCAGCTGGACAGGGAACACCGGGGAGCTGTTTTTT. Filled out from reference TRBV5-4 and TRBJ2-2, the complete variable domain reads ETGVTQSPTHLIKTRGQQVTLRCSSQSGHNTVSWYQQALGQGPQFIFQYYREEENGRGNFPPRFSGLQFPNYSSELNVNALELDDSALYLCASSWTGNTGELFFGEGSRLTVL.

This clone was detected a few times. The chain combines TRBV5-6 with TRBJ2-5; TRBD1 might be the D (5 bases). The germline V gene encodes CDR1 SGHDT and CDR2 YYEEEE. The CDR3 contains 16 residues. Between the trimmed V and J ends, which lost 0 bases and 6 bases, there was a span of 18 bases. CDR3 nucleotide sequence: TGTGCCAGCAGCTTGGGGGCGGCAGGGTCGTGGAAGACCCAGTACTTC. This gives the protein CASSLGAAGSWKTQYF.

This clone was seen more than once but under ten times. The V and J genes are TRBV7-2 and TRBJ1-1; D uncertain. CDR1 is SGHTA and CDR2 is FQGNSA in the germline V gene. Trimming cost V 1 base and J 0 bases, with 6 bases left between them. The CDR3 is made up of 14 amino acids. CDR3 sequence reads: CASSLVPVNTEAFF. CDR3 DNA sequence: TGTGCCAGCAGCTTAGTTCCGGTGAACACTGAAGCTTTCTTT.